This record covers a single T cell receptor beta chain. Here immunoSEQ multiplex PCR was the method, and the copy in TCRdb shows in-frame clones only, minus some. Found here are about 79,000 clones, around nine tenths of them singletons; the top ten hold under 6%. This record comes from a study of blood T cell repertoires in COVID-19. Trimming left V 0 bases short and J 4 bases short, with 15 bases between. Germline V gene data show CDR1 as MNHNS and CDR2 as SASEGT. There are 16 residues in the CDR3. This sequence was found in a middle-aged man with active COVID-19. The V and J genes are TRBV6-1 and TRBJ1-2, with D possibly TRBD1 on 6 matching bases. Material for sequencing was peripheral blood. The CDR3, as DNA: TGTGCCAGCAGTGAAGCTGGGGGGGCCCTTGTCTATGGCTACACCTTC. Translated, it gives CASSEAGGALVYGYTF.